These 27 T cell receptor beta chains originate from one sample sequenced in a study of lymphopenia after photon versus proton radiotherapy. This table comes from immunoSEQ multiplex PCR, and its TCRdb copy is limited to in-frame clones, with some not included. Altogether 52,000 or so clones are present, about 92% being singletons, with the ten largest covering 18%. The material sequenced was peripheral blood, taken from a patient treated with photon-based radiotherapy. These receptors all come from a woman aged 40 to 50 with cholangiocarcinoma.

This rearrangement joins TRBV28 to TRBJ1-1; TRBD1 is a possible D gene (6 bases). Germline CDR1 is MDHEN and CDR2 is SYDVKM. The V end was cut by 4 bases, the J end by 2 bases, with 17 bases between. This CDR3 has 16 amino acids. The CDR3 DNA reads as TGTGCCAGCAGTTCGCCCGGGACGGGGGCAAACACTGAAGCTTTCTTT. The encoded protein is CASSSPGTGANTEAFF. Supplemented by reference TRBV28 and TRBJ1-1, the full variable domain reads DVKVTQSSRYLVKRTGEKVFLECVQDMDHENMFWYRQDPGLGLRLIYFSYDVKMKEKGDIPEGYSVSREKKERFSLILESASTNQTSMYLCASSSPGTGANTEAFFGQGTRLTVV.

The chain is built from TRBV6-5 and TRBJ2-7; D remains unclear. CDR1 is MNHEY and CDR2 is SVGAGI in the germline V gene. The CDR3 length is 13 residues. V was trimmed by 4 bases and J by 3 bases, leaving 10 bases between them. CDR3 nucleotide sequence: TGTGCCAGCAGTTCCCACAAATACTACGAGCAGTACTTC. This codes for CASSSHKYYEQYF.

V gene TRBV5-1 combines with J gene TRBJ1-1; possible D gene TRBD1, 6 bases. Germline CDR1 SGHRS, CDR2 YFSETQ. The CDR3 spans 17 residues. V gave up 1 base and J gave up 1 base, with 17 bases separating them. The DNA for the CDR3 is TGCGCCAGCAGCTTGAGACCTGTTGGGGGACAGAACACTGAAGCTTTCTTT. Translation gives CASSLRPVGGQNTEAFF.

The V and J genes are TRBV6-6 and TRBJ2-2, with 7 bases that match TRBD1. With V trimmed by 6 bases and J by 7 bases, 14 bases remained unmatched. Germline values: CDR1 MNHNY, CDR2 SVGAGI (reference sequence). CDR3 size: 16 residues. In DNA, the CDR3 is TGTGCCAGCAGCCGAACCCAACAGGGGAGCAGCGGGGAGCTGTTTTTT. Residues: CASSRTQQGSSGELFF.

This clone has only a few counts. The chain carries TRBV6-5 and TRBJ1-1; D remains ambiguous. CDR3 length: 12 residues. CDR1 and CDR2 from the germline V gene are MNHEY and SVGAGI. V lost 7 bases and J lost 4, with 10 bases in between. CDR3 DNA: TGTGCCAGCACCAATTTTGGCACTGAAGCTTTCTTT. Translating it yields CASTNFGTEAFF.

The chain uses TRBV30 and TRBJ2-7, with D perhaps matching TRBD1 (6 bases). Trimming removed 3 bases from V and 6 bases from J, with 18 bases in between. The V gene's germline CDR1 is GTSNPN and CDR2 SVGIG (reference sequence). The CDR3 is made up of 14 amino acids. The chain's CDR3 is CAWRKAGVRSEQYF. The CDR3 region has the DNA TGTGCCTGGAGAAAGGCAGGGGTTCGATCCGAGCAGTACTTC.

This rearrangement joins TRBV25-1 to TRBJ2-7; D is unresolved. V gave up 1 base and J gave up 3 bases, with 7 bases separating them. The CDR3 contains 13 residues. Germline values: CDR1 MGHDK, CDR2 SYGVNS. The CDR3 nucleotides are TGTGCCAGCAGTGAATTAGGAGACTACGAGCAGTACTTC. It yields the protein CASSELGDYEQYF.

The chain couples TRBV28 to TRBJ2-3, with no clear D. Germline V gives CDR1 MDHEN, CDR2 SYDVKM. The CDR3 extends over 13 amino acids. V lost 6 bases and J 0 bases, leaving 7 bases between the germline ends. The CDR3 protein is CASRDQSTDTQYF. DNA for the CDR3: TGTGCCAGCAGGGATCAGAGCACAGATACGCAGTATTTT. The full variable domain, in which reference TRBV28 and TRBJ2-3 provide the parts outside the CDR3, is DVKVTQSSRYLVKRTGEKVFLECVQDMDHENMFWYRQDPGLGLRLIYFSYDVKMKEKGDIPEGYSVSREKKERFSLILESASTNQTSMYLCASRDQSTDTQYFGPGTRLTVL.

V gene TRBV5-5 combines with J gene TRBJ1-5; perhaps TRBD1 as D (5 bases). Germline lookup yields CDR1 SGHKS and CDR2 YYEKEE (reference sequence). The V end lost 4 bases, the J end lost 2 bases, and 10 bases lay between the germline ends. The CDR3 is 14 residues long. The CDR3 DNA is TGTGCCAGCAGCCCGACACAGGGCAATCAGCCCCAGCATTTT. It is translated as CASSPTQGNQPQHF.

The chain couples TRBV6-1 to TRBJ1-2; 7 bases match TRBD1. The CDR3 loop spans 14 amino acids. With V trimmed by 6 bases and J by 1 base, 5 bases remained unmatched. Germline V lookup: CDR1 MNHNS, CDR2 SASEGT. DNA for the CDR3: TGTGCCAGCAGGACGACAGGGTATAACTATGGCTACACCTTC. Translation gives CASRTTGYNYGYTF.

V gene TRBV28 combines with J gene TRBJ1-6; 10 bases are a match to TRBD1. The trim removed 9 bases at V and 9 bases at J, leaving 5 bases unmatched. CDR1 is MDHEN, CDR2 SYDVKM, per germline. CDR3 length: 13 residues. The CDR3 protein is CASMTGGSSPLHF. DNA of the CDR3: TGTGCCAGTATGACAGGGGGCAGTTCACCCCTCCACTTT.

The genes are TRBV21-1 and TRBJ1-1; TRBD1 was called by the table and not checked on the DNA. TRBV21-1 is designated a pseudogene. The CDR3 sequence is 16 residues long. CDR3 region: CASSKGLQGVNTEAFF. Written as DNA, the CDR3 is TGTGCCAGCAGCAAAGGCTTACAGGGGGTTAACACTGAAGCTTTCTTT.

The V call is TRBV27, the J call TRBJ1-5; tentative D call: TRBD1 (6 bases). The CDR3 runs 14 residues. In germline, CDR1 is MNHEY, CDR2 SMNVEV (reference sequence). Trimming cost V 5 bases and J 5 bases, with 13 bases left between them. CDR3 in amino acids: CASSITGYDQPQHF. As DNA, the CDR3 is TGTGCCAGCAGTATCACAGGGTATGATCAGCCCCAGCATTTT.

Note on this clone: The sample holds other DNA sequences that translate to the same CDR3. V gene TRBV5-4 combines with J gene TRBJ2-7; 9 nucleotides line up with TRBD2. Per the germline V gene, CDR1 is SGHNT and CDR2 is YYREEE (reference sequence). The CDR3 has 15 amino acids. The trim removed 4 bases at V and 0 bases at J, leaving 5 bases unmatched. In DNA, the CDR3 is TGTGCCAGCAGCCCGACTAGCGGCAGCTCCTACGAGCAGTACTTC. Protein product: CASSPTSGSSYEQYF.

This clone was counted once. This chain joins TRBV11-2 and TRBJ2-7, with 7 positions matching TRBD1. Germline V lookup: CDR1 SGHAT, CDR2 FQNNGV. V lost 4 bases to trimming and J lost 3 bases; unmatched junction nucleotides: 3. The CDR3 contains 13 residues. In DNA form, the CDR3 reads TGTGCCAGCAGCTACGGGACAGACTACGAGCAGTACTTC. Residues: CASSYGTDYEQYF.

Concerning this clone: Distinct nucleotide sequences in the sample also encode this CDR3. CDR3 sequence: CASSVDQSSYGYTF. The CDR3 DNA is TGTGCCAGCAGCGTAGATCAATCTTCATATGGCTACACCTTC. The genes are TRBV9 and TRBJ1-2; D call uncertain. The germline V gene has CDR1 SGDLS and CDR2 YYNGEE. V was cut by 0 bases and J by 5 bases, with 11 bases left in between. This CDR3 region has 14 residues.

The chain links TRBV25-1 to TRBJ1-1; D might be TRBD1 (5 bases). V gave up 4 bases and J gave up 3 bases, with 15 bases separating them. CDR1 is MGHDK, CDR2 SYGVNS, per germline. This CDR3 spans 15 amino acids. The CDR3 DNA sequence: TGTGCCAGCAGTGCACGCGCCGTGGGGGACACTGAAGCTTTCTTT. Its protein product is CASSARAVGDTEAFF.

This chain links TRBV7-2 with TRBJ2-7; no firm D call. The CDR3 covers 13 residues. The V end was cut by 1 base, the J end by 2 bases, with 6 bases between. Per germline, CDR1 SGHTA and CDR2 FQGNSA. The CDR3 bases are TGTGCCAGCAGCTTAGGGACGACCTACGAGCAGTACTTC. Translating it yields CASSLGTTYEQYF.

The rearrangement links TRBV5-1 to TRBJ2-7; D possibly corresponds to TRBD1 (6 bases). The ends were cut back, 4 bases at V and 7 bases at J, with 9 bases in the middle. This CDR3 has 11 residues. Germline V gene data show CDR1 as SGHRS and CDR2 as YFSETQ. The CDR3, as DNA: TGCGCCAGCAGCCAAGGGACAGAGCAGTACTTC. This translates into CASSQGTEQYF.

The chain couples TRBV20-1 to TRBJ1-4, with D uncertain. From germline, CDR1 is DFQATT and CDR2 SNEGSKA (reference sequence). CDR3 length: 11 amino acids. V was shortened by 6 bases and J by 8 bases, with 10 bases between the two germline ends. The CDR3 spells CSAKRAEKLFF. Here the CDR3 DNA reads TGCAGTGCGAAGAGGGCAGAAAAACTGTTTTTT.

This chain connects TRBV7-6 to TRBJ1-1, with TRBD1 as a possible D gene (5 bases). CDR3 length: 13 amino acids. The V end lost 3 bases, the J end lost 11 bases, and 16 bases lay between the germline ends. The germline gives CDR1 SGHVS, CDR2 FNYEAQ. The CDR3 DNA reads TGTGCCAGCAGCTTGGATGGGGCCAGTGGGGCTTTCTTT. Translation gives CASSLDGASGAFF.

The chain employs TRBV7-2 and TRBJ2-3; 10 nucleotides line up with TRBD2. Germline V CDR1 and CDR2: SGHTA, FQGNSA. The CDR3 consists of 16 residues. The V gene end was trimmed by 5 bases and the J gene end by 3 bases; junction bases not matched to a gene: 8. The CDR3 loop reads CASSLRSGGATDTQYF. DNA of the CDR3: TGTGCCAGCAGCCTCCGCAGCGGGGGGGCAACAGATACGCAGTATTTT. The full variable domain, rest sourced from reference TRBV7-2 and TRBJ2-3, is GAGVSQSPSNKVTEKGKDVELRCDPISGHTALYWYRQSLGQGLEFLIYFQGNSAPDKSGLPSDRFSAERTGGSVSTLTIQRTQQEDSAVYLCASSLRSGGATDTQYFGPGTRLTVL.

This sequence joins TRBV11-2 and TRBJ2-7; D is unclear. The CDR3 runs 17 residues. Deletions cut 1 base from V and 2 bases from J, with 18 bases between. CDR1 and CDR2 (germline): SGHAT, FQNNGV. The CDR3 DNA follows: TGTGCCAGCAGCTTAGCTCAGAGCCGCGGACCTACCTACGAGCAGTACTTC. It translates to CASSLAQSRGPTYEQYF.

The chain has TRBV5-1 and TRBJ2-5, with unresolved D. V lost 3 bases to trimming and J lost 5 bases, with 8 bases between them. This CDR3 is 12 amino acids long. Germline CDR1 SGHRS, CDR2 YFSETQ. The CDR3 reads CASSSGRETQYF. Here the CDR3 DNA reads TGCGCCAGCAGCTCGGGCAGGGAGACCCAGTACTTC.

This chain connects TRBV29-1 to TRBJ2-5; 10 bases agree with TRBD2. The CDR3 runs to 16 residues. V was clipped by 5 bases and J by 4 bases; unmatched bases: 13. Germline values: CDR1 SQVTM, CDR2 ANQGSEA. The CDR3 loop is CSVYTPQLAGRETQYF. For the CDR3, the DNA is TGCAGCGTTTACACACCTCAACTAGCGGGACGAGAGACCCAGTACTTC.

The J gene is TRBJ1-1, the V gene TRBV5-5; a possible D gene is TRBD1 (5 bases). Germline CDR1 is SGHKS and CDR2 is YYEKEE (reference sequence). Trimming pared 4 bases from V and 1 base from J, leaving 11 bases between. CDR3 length equals 14 residues. The CDR3 loop reads CASSRGLGNTEAFF. CDR3 coding DNA: TGTGCCAGCAGCAGGGGACTTGGGAACACTGAAGCTTTCTTT.

This rearrangement joins TRBV27 to TRBJ2-7, with 10 bases aligning to TRBD1. There are 16 residues in the CDR3. CDR1 and CDR2 (germline): MNHEY, SMNVEV (reference sequence). After removal of 3 bases from V and 1 base from J, the junction contained 6 bases not matched to a gene. This chain's CDR3 is CASSLDRDRGSYEQYF. The CDR3 DNA reads TGTGCCAGCAGTTTGGACCGGGACAGGGGTTCCTACGAGCAGTACTTC.